What follows describes a single T cell receptor (beta chain). This clonotype was detected a few times. There is no known antigen for this receptor. Base qualities are missing; no much larger clone stands one base away. The V and J ends are trimmed by 2 bases and 5 bases, leaving 10 bases between them. Measured from the cysteine to the phenylalanine, the CDR3 is 14 residues long. Only the CDR3 portion is preserved as DNA: 42 bases, with reading frame beginning at the first base. CDR1 is given as SGHAT and CDR2 as FQNNGV, both from the germline V gene. Every donor was a healthy Caucasian. Three pairs of female monozygotic twins, all aged about 18 to 30 years, made up the twin cohort. The RNA used for TCR libraries was isolated from peripheral blood mononuclear cells. The library was built by means of 5' RACE. TCRdb shows the sequencer as Illumina HiSeq 2000. Template switching introduced a universal primer binding site; the final cDNA contained a unique molecular identifier, enabling accurate counting of TCR cDNA molecules. First-strand cDNA for TCR alpha and beta chains was synthesized from specific primers in the conserved constant-segment region. To control for contamination, every cDNA library carried two barcodes: a SMART-Mk sample barcode plus Illumina barcodes. TruSeq adapter sequences and Illumina sample barcodes were added in two successive PCR steps. The Illumina HiSeq platform was used with custom primers to sequence TCR alpha and beta cDNA libraries. The published analysis was carried out like this. Unique molecular identifiers were extracted from raw reads with MiGEC, and CDR3 positions were determined with MiXCR. For each individual, recombination models were inferred using an EM algorithm with the repgenHMM and IGoR tools. The tcR package in R was used for shared clonotype analysis, with sharing normalized by the product of cloneset sizes. Out-of-frame nonproductive sequences were analyzed to study raw recombination free of thymic and clonal selection effects. TCRdb reprocessing: public reads trimmed at Q25 with fastp, clones called with MiXCR, in-frame beta chains kept. Rows with one shared CDR3 protein collapse into an entry with the most common genes and DNA. These V and J calls rely on TCRdb rather than the paper's analysis. This sample has approximately 700,000 distinct CDR3 sequences in its table, and 15% to 20% of those were observed once. The leading ten clones occupy around 14% of the sample.

The data originate from a study of identical twins (TCRdb year 2016). Regarding the study in general: To test whether fetal clonotypes persist, this study deep-sequenced TCR alpha and beta repertoires from monozygotic twins, from unrelated adults of various ages, and from cord blood. To rule out contamination, replicate twin experiments were performed at different times with different library preparation protocols.

What the research found in general, with its limitations: Fewer insertions were carried by abundant cord blood beta clonotypes, a similar but weaker trend appeared in young adult naive repertoires, and no such trend appeared in memory repertoires. Because the same donors could not be followed over many years, the conclusions depended on cross-sectional statistical analysis. The excess sharing between twins in beta out-of-frame sequences was weaker because fewer shared sequences reduced the signal-to-noise ratio. In monozygotic twins, out-of-frame TCR alpha sharing was systematically underestimated by recombination models, although the models agreed with sharing between unrelated individuals. Compared with coincidental sharing between unrelated individuals, an excess of low generation-probability sequences was observed among out-of-frame TCR alpha sequences shared between twins. Zero-insertion analyses could be partly confounded by invariant T cells such as MAIT and iNKT, though diverse VJ usage argued against such confounding for most clonotypes.

The same sample was also used in a study of T cells expressing NK-cell markers. As that second paper reports: In sorted CD3+CD56+NKG2C+, CD3+CD56+NKG2C- and CD3+CD56-NKG2C+ T-cell subsets from several donors, TCR beta-chain repertoires were profiled. Among the eight sequenced donors, only one was HCMV-seronegative, while the other seven were HCMV-seropositive. To restrict sorting to alphabetaTCR-expressing T cells, an anti-gammadeltaTCR antibody was added in several experiments. For roughly six donors, the dominant CD3+CD56+NKG2C+ clonotypes were among the top 10 CD8+ clonotypes and accounted for about 1.0-7.0% of CD8+ T cells. Those dominant clonotypes were again the most abundant among CD3+CD56-NKG2C+ cells in a few donors, at about 25-60.1%. Whether the expanded NKG2C-expressing T cell clones were specific for HCMV antigens was left unclear. The study sequenced eight donors, all healthy volunteers chosen at random: three men and five women. HCMV serostatus was determined by detecting HCMV-specific IgG in serum with a commercial ELISA kit. Bulk peripheral blood T-cell repertoires were additionally sequenced from unsorted PBMC for several donors. MIGEC handled demultiplexing of the reads and grouping by UMI, while MiTCR was used to assemble and quantify clonotypes. To exclude erroneous sequences, any TCR cDNA sequence not supported by at least two reads was discarded. The tcR package was used for downstream repertoire analysis, and clonotypes were matched across fractions by CDR3 nucleotide sequence plus V segment. VDJmatch was used to annotate antigen specificity against VDJdb, with one amino acid substitution in CDR3 allowed.

The chain uses TRBV11-2 and TRBJ2-1, with the D gene not confidently named. Sequenced input: PBMCs. The clonotype was recovered from a woman younger than 30 in good health. The CDR3: CASSLMASNNEQFF. In nucleotides, the sequence is TGTGCCAGCAGCTTAATGGCCTCAAACAATGAGCAGTTCTTC. Here the CDR3 is joined to the reference TRBV11-2 and TRBJ2-1 genes, and the full variable domain is: EAGVAQSPRYKIIEKRQSVAFWCNPISGHATLYWYQQILGQGPKLLIQFQNNGVVDDSQLPKDRFSAERLKGVDSTLKIQPAKLEDSAVYLCASSLMASNNEQFFGPGTRLTVL.